A selection of T cell receptor beta chains follows, all from one sample in a study of blood T cell repertoires in COVID-19. Data came from immunoSEQ multiplex PCR; TCRdb stores just in-frame clones and leaves some out. The sample shows 90,000 or so clones, roughly 82% of them seen only once. The specimen sequenced was peripheral blood. These receptors came from a human donor in a cohort sampled during active COVID-19. Both conserved end residues are trimmed from each CDR3. Fields, in order: J gene, V gene, CDR3 protein.

TRBJ2-3 | TRBV9 | ASSLRLAGGRTDTQY
TRBJ2-7 | TRBV7-8 | ASSSNRAMQY
TRBJ1-6 | TRBV6-5 | ASSPQGTSPLH
TRBJ2-1 | TRBV6-6 | ASSPTSGRAHEQF
TRBJ1-2 | TRBV6-5 | ASSKGADYGYT
TRBJ1-2 | TRBV19 | ASSHRFGYT
TRBJ2-7 | TRBV7-2 | ASSLTGTGGAGYYEQY
TRBJ1-1 | TRBV4-3 | ASSQETGGRTEAF
TRBJ2-5 | TRBV12-3/TRBV12-4 | ASSLVGGETQY
TRBJ2-5 | TRBV5-1 | ASSLMGQGRETQY
TRBJ2-7 | TRBV11-2 | ASSTQTGDLYEQY
TRBJ2-3 | TRBV10-1 | ASSPRTGRTDTQY
TRBJ2-7 | TRBV27 | ASSLSPDRIHEQY
TRBJ2-7 | TRBV10-3 | AISGWGLSSGEQY
TRBJ2-2 | TRBV6-6 | ASSYWGAGELF
TRBJ2-1 | TRBV10-3 | AIREAWDRGYNEQF
TRBJ1-2 | TRBV9 | ASSPGTVGNYGYT
TRBJ2-1 | TRBV5-4 | ASSSTSGYNEQF
TRBJ1-1 | TRBV19 | ASSRTEPNTEAF
TRBJ2-3 | TRBV5-1 | ASSLTGSDTQY